This is a list of T cell receptor beta chains from one sample in a study of identical twins. MiXCR, applied by TCRdb to the 5' RACE reads, yields one record per CDR3 protein. The table records 650,000 to 800,000 distinct CDR3 sequences, over 8.5% of them present only once. The data were also submitted as part of a second study, on yellow fever vaccine responses in identical twins.

The sample was PBMCs. These TCRs come from a woman aged 18-29 years in good health. Each CDR3 is given with its conserved first and last residue. The D gene is left open where the match is weak. A row's size may be missing; if present it is once, few, many or a size class.

V	size	D	J	DNA	CDR3
TRBV12-3/TRBV12-4	-	TRBD2	TRBJ2-1	TGTGCCTTCAGTCCCTGGGTAGCGGGGGGGCCTTGGGACAATGAGCAGTTCTTC	CAFSPWVAGGPWDNEQFF
TRBV6-6	-	-	TRBJ2-4	TGTGCCAGCTTCTCCGTAGCCAAAAACATTCAGTACTTC	CASFSVAKNIQYF
TRBV21-1	few	-	TRBJ1-2	TGTGCCAGCAGCAAAAACAATGGCTACACCTTC	CASSKNNGYTF
TRBV6-1	-	-	TRBJ2-3	TGTGCCAGCATACAGGACGGGAGCACAGATACGCAGTATTTT	CASIQDGSTDTQYF
TRBV10-3	few	-	TRBJ2-7	TGTGCCATCAGTCAAGATAGCTCCTACGAGCAGTACTTC	CAISQDSSYEQYF
TRBV12-3/TRBV12-4	many	-	TRBJ2-7	TGTGCCAGTACGAGGAGGGTGGACGAGCAGTACTTC	CASTRRVDEQYF
TRBV29-1	many	TRBD2	TRBJ2-7	TGCAGCGCCCTAGGCGGGGGGCGGTACGAGCAGTACTTC	CSALGGGRYEQYF
TRBV25-1	-	-	TRBJ2-7	TGTGCCAGCAGTGATCCTTCGCGGTACGAGCAGTACTTC	CASSDPSRYEQYF
TRBV12-3/TRBV12-4	many	TRBD1	TRBJ2-7	TGTGCCAGCAGTCCAGCGAACAGGGGAAGTGAGCAGTACTTC	CASSPANRGSEQYF
TRBV4-1	-	-	TRBJ2-2	TGCGCCAGCAGCCCCCTTGGAGCGAACACCGGGGAGCTGTTTTTT	CASSPLGANTGELFF
TRBV5-1	-	-	TRBJ2-5	TGCGCCAGCAGCTTCTCCGGATACCCCCAAGAGACCCAGTACTTC	CASSFSGYPQETQYF
TRBV6-6	-	-	TRBJ1-1	TGTGCCAGCATGGTGGCCACTGAAGCTTTCTTT	CASMVATEAFF
TRBV9	-	-	TRBJ2-5	TGTGCCAGCAGCGTTGGCAGTGGGTCAGAGACCCAGTACTTC	CASSVGSGSETQYF
TRBV27	-	-	TRBJ2-2	TGTGCCAGCAGTACGACTTTCAGCGTGAACACCGGGGAGCTGTTTTTT	CASSTTFSVNTGELFF
TRBV28	few	TRBD1	TRBJ1-1	TGTGCCAGCAGTTTTCGGACAGGGGGGACTGAAGCTTTCTTT	CASSFRTGGTEAFF
TRBV29-1	-	-	TRBJ2-5	TGCAGCGTTGAAGATGGGGCTGAACTGGAGACCCAGTACTTC	CSVEDGAELETQYF
TRBV19	few	-	TRBJ2-5	TGTGCCAGTAGTATTGATCGGCGGGACGTGAGAGAGACCCAGTACTTC	CASSIDRRDVRETQYF
TRBV15	-	-	TRBJ2-2	TGTGCCACCTTTGCACCCGGGAGGAACACCGGGGAGCTGTTTTTT	CATFAPGRNTGELFF
TRBV11-2	many	-	TRBJ1-1	TGTGCCAGCAGCTTGTCAGGGATTTCCACTGAAGCTTTCTTT	CASSLSGISTEAFF
TRBV4-2	many	-	TRBJ2-1	TGTGCCAGCAGCCAAGGGGGACCCAATGAGCAGTTCTTC	CASSQGGPNEQFF
TRBV10-3	many	-	TRBJ2-7	TGTGCCATCAGTGAGAGCAACAGGTTTCTATCCTACGAGCAGTACTTC	CAISESNRFLSYEQYF
TRBV27	once	-	TRBJ2-7	TGTGCCAGCAGTTTTCTCCCCCACTACGAGCAGTACTTC	CASSFLPHYEQYF
TRBV6-4	few	TRBD2	TRBJ2-3	TGTGCCAGAAGGACTAGCCTCGGGAATACGCAGTATTTT	CARRTSLGNTQYF
TRBV30	-	-	TRBJ2-5	TGTGCCTGGAGTGTTGGGGAAGAGACCCAGTACTTC	CAWSVGEETQYF
TRBV7-9	few	-	TRBJ2-7	TGTGCCAGCAGCTTAGGGTCGGAGGGTACACGGGGCGAGCAGTACTTC	CASSLGSEGTRGEQYF
TRBV6-1	-	-	TRBJ1-6	TGTGCCAGTACAACTACGCGAGGACAGAATAATTCACCCCTCCACTTT	CASTTTRGQNNSPLHF
TRBV6-1	-	-	TRBJ1-2	TGTGCCAGCAGTCCCCGGGGCCAGGGCTCTGGCTACACCTTC	CASSPRGQGSGYTF
TRBV5-1	many	-	TRBJ2-1	TGCGCCAGCAGCGGGGGGACGGGACAGATCCACAATGAGCAGTTCTTC	CASSGGTGQIHNEQFF
TRBV10-3	many	-	TRBJ1-1	TGTGCCATCAGTCAGGAAAACACTGAAGCTTTCTTT	CAISQENTEAFF
TRBV4-3	many	-	TRBJ2-1	TGCGCCAGCAGCCAAGATGGCGTTAGCTCCTACAATGAGCAGTTCTTC	CASSQDGVSSYNEQFF
TRBV7-2	-	TRBD2	TRBJ2-5	TGTGCCAGCAGCTTAGGAGCGGGAGGGAACAAAGAGACCCAGTACTTC	CASSLGAGGNKETQYF
TRBV29-1	many	TRBD1	TRBJ2-3	TGCAGCGTCGCTACGGGACAGGGTGGGGATACGCAGTATTTT	CSVATGQGGDTQYF
TRBV3-1	many	-	TRBJ1-1	TGTGCCAGCAGCTATGGACGGCTGAACACTGAAGCTTTCTTT	CASSYGRLNTEAFF
TRBV4-3	-	-	TRBJ2-7	TGCGCCAGCAGCCAAGATTCCTTCCGGTCCCCTCCGTGGGAGCAGTACTTC	CASSQDSFRSPPWEQYF
TRBV28	-	-	TRBJ2-7	TGTGCCAGCACCATATCCGCCGCCTACGAGCAGTACTTC	CASTISAAYEQYF
TRBV12-3/TRBV12-4	-	TRBD1	TRBJ2-7	TGTGCCAGCAGCAGGGACAGGAACTCCTACGAGCAGTACTTC	CASSRDRNSYEQYF
TRBV28	-	-	TRBJ2-7	TGTGCCAGCAGTCCTCCGGGAGCCACCTACGAGCAGTACTTC	CASSPPGATYEQYF
TRBV20-1	few	TRBD2	TRBJ2-3	TGCAGTGCTAGCATACTAGCGGGGGACACAGATACGCAGTATTTT	CSASILAGDTDTQYF
TRBV29-1	many	-	TRBJ2-2	TGCAGCGTTGTACAGACCGGGGAGCTGTTTTTT	CSVVQTGELFF
TRBV3-1	-	-	TRBJ2-7	TGTGCCAGCAGCCCACCTCAGGGACGGACCTACGAGCAGTACTTC	CASSPPQGRTYEQYF
TRBV28	few	TRBD2	TRBJ2-1	TGTGCCAGCAGACAGAGCGGGAACCTCAATGAGCAGTTCTTC	CASRQSGNLNEQFF
TRBV28	few	TRBD1	TRBJ2-1	TGTGCCAGCAGTTCCGGACAGGGGGGCTACAATGAGCAGTTCTTC	CASSSGQGGYNEQFF
TRBV6-4	many	-	TRBJ1-5	TGTGCCAGCAGTGAAGGGGGGAATCAGCCCCAGCATTTT	CASSEGGNQPQHF